The 19 T cell receptor beta chains below were found in one sample sequenced in a study of prognosis after radiotherapy for stage I lung cancer. By two-round multiplex PCR, the TCR beta CDR3 was amplified from genomic DNA. Round-one PCR had primers specific to each TRBV and TRBJ gene. TCRdb analysed the multiplex PCR reads with MiXCR anew, one entry per CDR3 protein. This sample has 14,000 or so distinct CDR3 sequences, with 31% found just once. The source material was PBMCs, sampled before or after stereotactic body radiation therapy (not recorded which). Receptor source: a donor aged 50 or older with non-small cell lung cancer.

This clonotype was seen repeatedly, ten times or more. The rearrangement joins TRBV19 to TRBJ2-1; 8 bases are a match to TRBD1. J lost 5 bases, V lost 6 bases, and 12 bases had no gene match. The CDR3 consists of 16 residues. The germline gives CDR1 LNHDA, CDR2 SQIVND (reference sequence). The chain's CDR3 is CASSRVGTGSNNEQFF. In DNA form, the CDR3 reads TGTGCCAGTAGCAGGGTCGGGACAGGCTCTAACAATGAGCAGTTCTTC.

This clonotype was seen at least ten times. The chain's CDR3 is CSARPRDNPYEQYF. Written as DNA, the CDR3 is TGCAGTGCTAGACCTCGGGACAACCCCTACGAGCAGTACTTC. This chain links TRBV20-1 with TRBJ2-7; TRBD1 is a possible D gene (6 bases). The CDR3 is 14 residues long. Trimming cost V 2 bases and J 2 bases, with 13 bases left between them. Per germline, CDR1 DFQATT and CDR2 SNEGSKA (reference sequence).

The chain joins TRBV28 to TRBJ1-2; D possibly corresponds to TRBD1 (6 bases). Germline V gene sequence: CDR1 MDHEN, CDR2 SYDVKM. The ends were cut back, 8 bases at V and 13 bases at J, with 20 bases in the middle. The CDR3 length is 12 residues. DNA of the CDR3: TGTGCCAGCGGTTCTATGGGGGGCGCAAGCACCTTC. It encodes CASGSMGGASTF.

This clonotype was found many times. The V and J genes are TRBV4-2 and TRBJ1-4; 7 bases align to TRBD1. Unmatched junction bases numbered 11, after V lost 5 bases and J lost 8 bases. Germline lookup yields CDR1 LGHNA and CDR2 YNFKEQ. This CDR3 is 15 amino acids long. The CDR3, as DNA: TGTGCCAGCAGCAATCGGCCACAGGGGCCCGAAAAACTGTTTTTT. Residues: CASSNRPQGPEKLFF.

The table lists this clonotype with many counts. This chain joins TRBV5-1 and TRBJ2-1; 12 bases are shared with TRBD2. The CDR3 extends over 15 amino acids. J was trimmed by 5 bases and V by 4 bases; bases with no gene match: 4. Germline CDR1 SGHRS, CDR2 YFSETQ. As DNA, the CDR3 is TGCGCCAGCAGCCCTCTAGCGGGAGGGAACAATGAGCAGTTCTTC. It encodes CASSPLAGGNNEQFF. The full variable domain, with the rest looked up from reference TRBV5-1 and TRBJ2-1, is KAGVTQTPRYLIKTRGQQVTLSCSPISGHRSVSWYQQTPGQGLQFLFEYFSETQRNKGNFPGRFSGRQFSNSRSEMNVSTLELGDSALYLCASSPLAGGNNEQFFGPGTRLTVL.

A note on this clonotype: One end of the junction is discordant with germline, which a read error may explain. The chain is built from TRBV5-1 and TRBJ2-1; D is tentatively TRBD1 or TRBD2 (5 bases each). Looked up from germline, CDR1 is SGHRS and CDR2 is YFSETQ. This CDR3 has 12 amino acids. The CDR3 loop is CASGLGPAKQFF. CDR3 coding DNA: TGCGCCAGCGGCTTGGGACCGGCGAAACAGTTCTTC.

This clonotype is labeled as medium-sized. The rearrangement links TRBV30 to TRBJ1-1; TRBD1 aligns across 7 bases. There are 13 residues in the CDR3. The V gene end was trimmed by 1 base and the J gene end by 4 bases; junction bases not matched to a gene: 3. Germline V lookup: CDR1 GTSNPN, CDR2 SVGIG (reference sequence). The CDR3 loop is CAWSARDSTEAFF. In DNA, the CDR3 is TGTGCCTGGAGTGCAAGGGACAGCACTGAAGCTTTCTTT.

The J gene is TRBJ2-3, the V gene TRBV10-3, with 9 bases identical to TRBD1. Germline-derived CDR1 and CDR2 are ENHRY and SYGVKD. The length of the CDR3 is 16 residues. V shed 5 bases and J 3 bases; nucleotides not matched to a gene: 9. CDR3 region: CAISYGTGWRTDTQYF. CDR3 nucleotide sequence: TGTGCCATCAGTTACGGGACAGGGTGGCGGACAGATACGCAGTATTTT.

This clonotype has ten or more counts. The V call is TRBV7-2, the J call TRBJ1-1, with 7 bases aligning to TRBD1. In germline, CDR1 is SGHTA, CDR2 FQGNSA. Germline trimming cut 4 bases from V and 1 base from J; bases unmatched to any gene: 3. CDR3 size: 14 residues. The CDR3 sequence: CASSSGGSNTEAFF. The CDR3 DNA sequence: TGTGCCAGCAGCTCAGGGGGGTCGAACACTGAAGCTTTCTTT. Combining the CDR3 with reference TRBV7-2 and TRBJ1-1 gives the whole variable domain GAGVSQSPSNKVTEKGKDVELRCDPISGHTALYWYRQSLGQGLEFLIYFQGNSAPDKSGLPSDRFSAERTGGSVSTLTIQRTQQEDSAVYLCASSSGGSNTEAFFGQGTRLTVV.

This clonotype was counted ten times or more. The V gene is TRBV7-8, the J gene TRBJ1-1; D is ambiguous. This CDR3 is 12 amino acids long. Trimming removed 3 bases at V and 3 bases at J, with 5 bases between. Germline V gene data show CDR1 as SGHVS and CDR2 as FQNEAQ. Here the CDR3 reads CASSFDYTEAFF. The CDR3 coding sequence is TGTGCCAGCAGCTTCGATTACACTGAAGCTTTCTTT.

This clonotype was observed many times. The rearrangement links TRBV11-2 to TRBJ2-1; tentative D call: TRBD2 (6 bases). Germline V lookup: CDR1 SGHAT, CDR2 FQNNGV. Trimming removed 1 base at V and 5 bases at J, with 9 bases between. This CDR3 spans 14 amino acids. As DNA, the CDR3 is TGTGCCAGCAGCTTAGGGGGACTCCACAATGAGCAGTTCTTC. Translation gives CASSLGGLHNEQFF. The variable domain in full, with the rest retrieved from reference TRBV11-2 and TRBJ2-1, is EAGVAQSPRYKIIEKRQSVAFWCNPISGHATLYWYQQILGQGPKLLIQFQNNGVVDDSQLPKDRFSAERLKGVDSTLKIQPAKLEDSAVYLCASSLGGLHNEQFFGPGTRLTVL.

With respect to this clonotype: The junction and the germline gene differ at one end; a read error may be behind it. This rearrangement joins TRBV19 to TRBJ2-7; maybe TRBD1 (5 bases). The germline V gene has CDR1 LNHDA and CDR2 SQIVND (reference sequence). The CDR3 has 14 amino acids. The chain's CDR3 is CASSIGQGVHEQYF. CDR3 nucleotide sequence: TGCGCCAGTAGTATCGGGCAGGGTGTTCACGAGCAGTACTTC.

This clonotype was counted at least ten times. The chain carries TRBV28 and TRBJ2-5, with TRBD2 as a possible D gene (6 bases). The V end was cut by 5 bases, the J end by 5 bases, with 21 bases between. The CDR3 covers 16 residues. CDR1 MDHEN and CDR2 SYDVKM come from the germline V gene. In DNA, the CDR3 is TGTGCCAGCAGTGGCGGAGGGCAGGACCATAGGGAGACCCAGTACTTC. Protein product: CASSGGGQDHRETQYF.

There are many counts of this clonotype. This chain links TRBV5-1 with TRBJ2-3; maybe TRBD2 (6 bases). V dropped 7 bases and J dropped 0 bases, with 15 bases sitting between them. Germline CDR1 is SGHRS and CDR2 is YFSETQ. The CDR3 consists of 15 residues. The CDR3, as DNA: TGCGCCAGCGCCCTAGGGGACTTTAGCACAGATACGCAGTATTTT. It encodes CASALGDFSTDTQYF.

This clonotype was detected ten times or more. The chain has TRBV9 and TRBJ2-7; D gene ambiguous. Trimming removed 0 bases from V and 3 bases from J, with 10 bases in between. The length of the CDR3 is 14 residues. CDR1 is SGDLS, CDR2 YYNGEE, per germline. CDR3 region: CASSVGLGNYEQYF. DNA of the CDR3: TGTGCCAGCAGCGTAGGTCTGGGGAACTACGAGCAGTACTTC.

This clonotype was seen at least ten times. The chain carries TRBV5-6 and TRBJ2-5; D uncertain. With 0 bases removed from V and 4 bases from J, the gap between germline ends came to 7 bases. Germline CDR1 and CDR2: SGHDT and YYEEEE. This CDR3 contains 13 residues. CDR3 loop: CASSLGTAETQYF. The CDR3 DNA reads TGTGCCAGCAGCTTGGGGACGGCAGAGACCCAGTACTTC.

The J gene is TRBJ2-1, the V gene TRBV28; D gene uncertain. The CDR3 runs to 14 residues. Trimming removed 3 bases at V and 14 bases at J, with 20 bases between. Germline CDR1 reads MDHEN; CDR2 reads SYDVKM. CDR3 amino acids: CASSFLGESDVEFF. DNA for the CDR3: TGTGCCAGCAGTTTTTTAGGAGAGTCCGACGTCGAGTTCTTC.

Many counts were recorded for this clonotype. J is TRBJ1-1 and V is TRBV12-3 or TRBV12-4, with 7 bases identical to TRBD1. This CDR3 comprises 14 residues. V dropped 7 bases and J dropped 2; count of bases not matched to a gene: 7. The CDR3 spells CASTLDRVNTEAFF. The CDR3 DNA sequence: TGTGCCAGCACCCTCGACAGGGTTAACACTGAAGCTTTCTTT.

This clonotype was found many times. V is TRBV27 and J is TRBJ1-1; D is unclear. The length of the CDR3 is 12 residues. Deletions cut 0 bases from V and 8 bases from J, with 7 bases between. CDR1 is MNHEY and CDR2 is SMNVEV in the germline V gene (reference sequence). The CDR3 region has the DNA TGTGCCAGCAGTTTATCGGGCGGCGAAGCTTTCTTT. As protein: CASSLSGGEAFF.